The 4 T cell receptor beta chains listed next were all sequenced from one sample in a study of T cell clusters in autoimmune cytopenias. TRB amplification used 250 ng of peripheral blood genomic DNA. TRB rearrangements were amplified by touch-down multiplex PCR with mixed TRB-A/B primers. TCRdb processed the multiplex PCR reads again and assigns one entry to each CDR3 protein, with no DNA. This sample's clone table lists 4,000 to 5,000 distinct CDR3 sequences. Material for sequencing was peripheral blood. These receptors were collected from a human donor with an autoimmune cytopenia or autoimmune hepatitis (not recorded which).

The CDR3 protein is CASSLSAGAGKNTDTQYF. The V and J genes are TRBV5-1 and TRBJ2-3; TCRdb lists TRBD1, though no DNA is available to test this call. This CDR3 spans 18 amino acids. Germline V gives CDR1 SGHRS, CDR2 YFSETQ.

This clonotype ranks as medium-sized (0.01 to 0.1%) in terms of frequency. This rearrangement joins TRBV30 to TRBJ1-2; TCRdb's D call, TRBD1, is unchecked because there is no DNA. Per germline, CDR1 GTSNPN and CDR2 SVGIG (reference sequence). The CDR3 length is 11 residues. The CDR3 region is CALGQRQGYTF.

This clonotype is identified as medium-sized (0.01 to 0.1%) from frequency. The chain couples TRBV19 to TRBJ2-2; as DNA is missing, the TRBD2 call by TCRdb cannot be tested. The CDR3 has 15 amino acids. The germline V gene has CDR1 LNHDA and CDR2 SQIVND (reference sequence). This CDR3 reads CASSIDGRYTGELFF.

By frequency, this clonotype is medium-sized. The CDR3 is CASSLRGGVETQYF. This chain links TRBV5-4 with TRBJ2-5; lacking DNA, the TRBD1 call made by TCRdb goes unchecked. CDR1 SGHNT and CDR2 YYREEE come from the germline V gene (reference sequence). The CDR3 covers 14 residues.